The 14 T cell receptor beta chains given below trace back to one sample, sequenced in a study of cytomegalovirus exposure and HLA in healthy donors. The PCR employed 60 Vbeta primers together with 13 Jbeta primers. Sequencing was performed with immunoSEQ multiplex PCR; in TCRdb, only in-frame clones are kept and a portion is missing. Found here are approximately 200,000 clones, about 83% of them singletons; the top ten hold over 1%. The material sequenced was PBMCs. The receptors come from a human donor in good health.

V and J are TRBV27 and TRBJ2-7; TRBD2 aligns across 8 bases. The CDR3 length is 15 residues. The V segment lost 6 bases and the J segment 1 base; nucleotides outside the gene matches: 8. The V gene's germline CDR1 is MNHEY and CDR2 SMNVEV (reference sequence). Here the CDR3 reads CASRTGGAESYEQYF. Here the CDR3 DNA reads TGTGCCAGCAGAACCGGGGGGGCAGAGTCCTACGAGCAGTACTTC.

The chain has TRBV29-1 and TRBJ1-2; 8 bases fit TRBD1. Germline CDR1 reads SQVTM; CDR2 reads ANQGSEA. J was trimmed by 8 bases and V by 7 bases; bases with no gene match: 9. This CDR3 comprises 12 residues. CDR3 protein: CSASDREGGYTF. DNA for the CDR3: TGCAGCGCGTCGGACAGGGAAGGCGGCTACACCTTC. Full variable domain (outside the CDR3, taken from reference TRBV29-1 and TRBJ1-2): SAVISQKPSRDICQRGTSLTIQCQVDSQVTMMFWYRQQPGQSLTLIATANQGSEATYESGFVIDKFPISRPNLTFSTLTVSNMSPEDSSIYLCSASDREGGYTFGSGTRLTVV.

Concerning this clone itself: The same CDR3 can be traced to other DNA sequences in this sample. This chain uses TRBV30 with TRBJ1-4; D perhaps matches TRBD1 (6 bases). CDR3 length: 14 amino acids. V lost 4 bases and J lost 8, with 17 bases in between. Germline CDR1 is GTSNPN and CDR2 is SVGIG (reference sequence). The CDR3 coding sequence is TGTGCCTGGAACCTACAGGGAAGGCGCGAAAAACTGTTTTTT. It specifies CAWNLQGRREKLFF.

This clone was detected once. The sample has other DNA sequences that encode this CDR3 too. The V call is TRBV9, the J call TRBJ2-7; 7 bases agree with TRBD2. V shed 2 bases and J 3 bases; nucleotides not matched to a gene: 5. The CDR3 extends over 14 amino acids. The V gene's germline CDR1 is SGDLS and CDR2 YYNGEE. CDR3 nucleotide sequence: TGTGCCAGCAGCGTGGGAGGGGAGGGCTACGAGCAGTACTTC. Amino acid sequence: CASSVGGEGYEQYF.

This clone was observed a single time. This rearrangement joins TRBV19 to TRBJ2-7; TRBD1 might be the D (5 bases). V lost 2 bases to trimming and J lost 3 bases, with 11 bases between them. The CDR3 runs 14 residues. Germline values: CDR1 LNHDA, CDR2 SQIVND (reference sequence). The CDR3 loop reads CASSISGRVYEQYF. The CDR3 DNA sequence: TGTGCCAGTAGTATATCGGGCAGGGTCTACGAGCAGTACTTC.

The chain employs TRBV7-2 and TRBJ2-7; D may be TRBD1 (6 bases). Germline values: CDR1 SGHTA, CDR2 FQGNSA. The CDR3 length is 15 residues. The V end lost 5 bases, the J end lost 2 bases, and 16 bases lay between the germline ends. The CDR3 DNA sequence: TGTGCCAGCAGCGAACAGGGTAGTTCCCCCTACGAGCAGTACTTC. Its translation: CASSEQGSSPYEQYF.

V and J are TRBV11-2 and TRBJ2-2; D gene ambiguous. Trimming left V 0 bases short and J 6 bases short, with 5 bases between. CDR1 and CDR2 from the germline V gene are SGHAT and FQNNGV. The CDR3 is 13 residues long. In DNA, the CDR3 is TGTGCCAGCAGCTTAGAGTCCGCCGGGGAGCTGTTTTTT. Protein product: CASSLESAGELFF.

The chain has TRBV4-1 and TRBJ1-1; 7 positions agree with TRBD1. The J segment lost 7 bases and the V segment lost 3 bases, leaving 8 bases of the junction unmatched. This CDR3 is 14 amino acids long. Germline V gene sequence: CDR1 MGHRA, CDR2 YSYEKL. The CDR3 loop is CASSQMDRRFEAFF. The CDR3 DNA is TGCGCCAGCAGCCAGATGGACAGGAGGTTTGAAGCTTTCTTT.

The chain joins TRBV2 to TRBJ2-7; a weak D match, TRBD2 (6 bases). The CDR3 spans 15 residues. The germline CDR1 and CDR2 sequences are SNHLY and FYNNEI. The V gene lost 3 bases and the J gene lost 1 base, with 13 bases spanning the gap. The CDR3 loop is CASSESEGGSYEQYF. CDR3 nucleotides: TGTGCCAGCAGTGAGTCGGAGGGAGGATCCTACGAGCAGTACTTC.

The V call is TRBV30, the J call TRBJ2-7; D may be TRBD1 (5 bases). From germline, CDR1 is GTSNPN and CDR2 SVGIG (reference sequence). This CDR3 has 13 amino acids. The ends were cut back, 1 base at V and 6 bases at J, with 13 bases in the middle. CDR3: CAWSEGRVGEQYF. DNA of the CDR3: TGTGCCTGGAGTGAGGGGCGAGTTGGCGAGCAGTACTTC. The whole variable domain, filled in from reference TRBV30 and TRBJ2-7, reads SQTIHQWPATLVQPVGSPLSLECTVEGTSNPNLYWYRQAAGRGLQLLFYSVGIGQISSEVPQNLSASRPQDRQFILSSKKLLLSDSGFYLCAWSEGRVGEQYFGPGTRLTVT.

The chain couples TRBV9 to TRBJ2-7; weak D call: TRBD2 (5 bases). This CDR3 comprises 14 residues. In germline, CDR1 is SGDLS, CDR2 YYNGEE. Between the trimmed V and J ends, which lost 0 bases and 2 bases, there was a span of 9 bases. This CDR3 reads CASSVGGSAYEQYF. The CDR3 bases are TGTGCCAGCAGCGTAGGGGGTAGCGCCTACGAGCAGTACTTC. The full variable domain, rest sourced from reference TRBV9 and TRBJ2-7, is DSGVTQTPKHLITATGQRVTLRCSPRSGDLSVYWYQQSLDQGLQFLIQYYNGEERAKGNILERFSAQQFPDLHSELNLSSLELGDSALYFCASSVGGSAYEQYFGPGTRLTVT.

Concerning this clone: At one of its ends the junction is not consistent with the germline gene, which may arise from a read error. The genes are TRBV7-7 and TRBJ2-2; 8 nucleotides align to TRBD1. From germline, CDR1 is SSHAT and CDR2 FNYEAQ (reference sequence). The CDR3 has 13 amino acids. The CDR3 region has the DNA TGTGCTAGCAGCTTAACAGGGGGGTCACAATTGTTTTTT. Its protein product is CASSLTGGSQLFF.

The chain uses TRBV27 and TRBJ2-1; 8 positions agree with TRBD2. With 5 bases clipped from V and 15 bases from J, the junction kept 12 bases outside the gene matches. The germline V gene has CDR1 MNHEY and CDR2 SMNVEV (reference sequence). The CDR3 extends over 13 amino acids. The CDR3 DNA sequence: TGTGCCAGCAGTCATCCGGGACTAGTGGATACGTTCTTC. The encoded protein is CASSHPGLVDTFF.

The chain joins TRBV5-1 to TRBJ1-4; TRBD1 matches 9 bases. J lost 6 bases, V lost 5 bases, and 5 bases had no gene match. This CDR3 is built from 14 residues. The germline V gene has CDR1 SGHRS and CDR2 YFSETQ. The CDR3 region is CASRIQGADEKLFF. In DNA, the CDR3 is TGCGCCAGCAGGATACAGGGGGCTGATGAAAAACTGTTTTTT.